The present T cell receptor (beta chain) was sequenced within a study of CD8 T cells in Susac syndrome. The length of the CDR3 is 13 residues. V was trimmed by 5 bases and J by 4 bases, leaving 14 bases between them. From germline, CDR1 is SQVTM and CDR2 ANQGSEA. CD8+ and CD4+ T cells circulating in blood were sequenced for TCR beta. Concerning this clonotype itself: The antigen is undetermined.

Whole-study results and caveats: By the study's own acknowledgment, its TCR sequencing and HLA analysis included relatively few individuals.

Random hexamers were used to reverse transcribe an amount of roughly 0.45 to 1 ug RNA. Via MiXCR, TCRdb re-called the immunoSEQ multiplex PCR reads, giving one row per CDR3 protein. The sample holds 180,000 or so distinct CDR3 sequences; roughly 94% are singletons and the top ten take 0.08% to 0.11%. The specimen sequenced was CD4+ T cells from PBMCs. The sequence derives from a human donor in good health. The rearrangement joins TRBV29-1 to TRBJ1-2; D may be TRBD1 (5 bases). The CDR3 region is CSVSREVIYGYTF. CDR3 coding DNA: TGCAGCGTTTCCAGGGAGGTGATCTATGGCTACACCTTC.